What follows is one T cell receptor beta chain and its context. Its antigen is unidentified. This entry belongs to a study of cytomegalovirus exposure and HLA in healthy donors. Study-level findings and limits: There were reportedly fewer N-insertions in an Asian-associated ancestry cluster than the approximately 670-donor mean, in a later analysis. Later, an analysis showed that TCR beta chains associated with HLA were more clonally expanded than others that were equally common.

This PCR relied on a set of 60 Vbeta primers and 13 Jbeta primers. Original processing methods: Later, 65 million to 85 million unique TCR beta chains were counted in an analysis, and 8.5 million to 13 million of them were shared. Assay used: immunoSEQ multiplex PCR; TCRdb lists only in-frame clones, some missing. D and trimming come from the DNA, and the V and J calls and clone size come from that table. The sample lists 85,000 to 130,000 clones, about two thirds occurring once. Nominally healthy donors were sampled, though unrecorded immune exposures were likely. V was trimmed by 3 bases and J by 6 bases, leaving 17 bases between them. The CDR3 has 15 amino acids. CDR1 is MGHRA and CDR2 is YSYEKL in the germline V gene.

The chain employs TRBV4-1 and TRBJ1-1; TRBD1 might be the D (6 bases). The sequence came from a female donor in good health and CMV-seronegative. The material sequenced was PBMCs. The CDR3 region is CASSHLGQRGSEAFF. CDR3 in DNA: TGCGCCAGCAGCCATTTGGGACAACGTGGGTCTGAAGCTTTCTTT.